Below are 5 T cell receptor beta chains sequenced from a single sample in a study of Graves' ophthalmopathy and Graves' hyperthyroidism. RNA transcripts served as template for amplifying TCR beta CDR3 sequences. Scientists carried out first-round RT-PCR using HTBI primers and then a second-round multiplex PCR. TCRdb re-analysed the multiplex PCR reads in MiXCR, keeping a single row per CDR3 protein. The table shows fewer than 400,000 distinct CDR3 sequences, with around 18% occurring only once. Sequencing was performed on peripheral blood. Source of these receptors: a young woman with Graves' ophthalmopathy.

This clonotype occurred many times. The chain recombines TRBV2 with TRBJ2-1, with D possibly TRBD2 on 6 matching bases. Germline V gene data show CDR1 as SNHLY and CDR2 as FYNNEI. Trimming stripped 2 bases from V and 4 bases from J, with 12 bases between. There are 15 residues in the CDR3. CDR3 region: CASSERGLLYNEQFF. The DNA of the CDR3 is TGTGCCAGCAGTGAACGGGGACTGCTTTACAATGAGCAGTTCTTC.

This clonotype showed up many times. This chain joins TRBV7-8 and TRBJ1-5, with D maybe TRBD1 (5 bases). The CDR3 extends over 15 amino acids. Trimming removed 4 bases at V and 6 bases at J, with 16 bases between. In germline, CDR1 is SGHVS, CDR2 FQNEAQ. CDR3 nucleotides: TGTGCCAGCAGCTCGCCGAGGGGAGAGGCTCAGCCCCAGCATTTT. Its protein product is CASSSPRGEAQPQHF.

This clonotype was seen a handful of times. The chain recombines TRBV6-1 with TRBJ1-1, with D perhaps matching TRBD1 (6 bases). Germline loops: CDR1 MNHNS, CDR2 SASEGT. V shed 1 base and J shed 7 bases, with 22 bases lying between them. This CDR3 is 17 amino acids long. The CDR3 coding sequence is TGTGCCAGCAGTGAAGTTATTGCGTGGGAGGGACAAAATGAAGCTTTCTTT. It encodes CASSEVIAWEGQNEAFF.

This rearrangement joins TRBV15 to TRBJ2-5, with D possibly being TRBD1 (6 bases). The CDR3 is made up of 14 amino acids. CDR1 is LNHNV and CDR2 is YYDKDF in the germline V gene (reference sequence). Between the trimmed V and J ends, which lost 0 bases and 6 bases, there was a span of 11 bases. The CDR3 spells CATSRDRTVKTQYF. The CDR3 DNA reads as TGTGCCACCAGCAGAGATCGGACAGTGAAGACCCAGTACTTC.

This clonotype was counted only a few times. The chain couples TRBV4-1 to TRBJ1-3; TRBD1 aligns across 9 bases. The CDR3 is 17 residues long. Germline-derived CDR1 and CDR2 are MGHRA and YSYEKL. The V segment lost 4 bases and the J segment 0 bases; nucleotides outside the gene matches: 7. The CDR3 region is CASSRPGQGPSGNTIYF. The CDR3, as DNA: TGCGCCAGCAGCCGACCGGGACAGGGCCCCTCTGGAAACACCATATATTTT.